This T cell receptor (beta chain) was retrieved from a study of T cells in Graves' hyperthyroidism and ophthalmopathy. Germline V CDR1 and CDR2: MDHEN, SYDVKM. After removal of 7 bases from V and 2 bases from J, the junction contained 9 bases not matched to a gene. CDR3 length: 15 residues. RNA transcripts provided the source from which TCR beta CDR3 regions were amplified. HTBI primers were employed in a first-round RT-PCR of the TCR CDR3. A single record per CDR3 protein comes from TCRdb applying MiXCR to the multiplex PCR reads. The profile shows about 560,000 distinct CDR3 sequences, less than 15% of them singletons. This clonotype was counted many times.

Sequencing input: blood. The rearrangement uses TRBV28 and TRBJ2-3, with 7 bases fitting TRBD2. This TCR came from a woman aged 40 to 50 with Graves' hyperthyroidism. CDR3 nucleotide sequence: TGTGCCAGCAAACTTGGCGGGGGTCTCACAGATACGCAGTATTTT. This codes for CASKLGGGLTDTQYF.